This T cell receptor beta chain was observed in a study of T cells expressing NK-cell markers. Across the whole study: Among the eight sequenced donors, seven tested HCMV-seropositive and one tested seronegative.

The cDNA for TCR beta came from 5'RACE template switching with UMIs. TCRdb re-called the 5' RACE reads and shows each CDR3 protein once, DNA omitted. The specimen's table records around 180,000 distinct CDR3 sequences. Of note for this clonotype: The antigen is undetermined.

Overall study findings and caveats: As a fraction of CD8+ T cells, dominant NKG2C+ clonotypes reached about 1.0-7.0% in roughly 6 donors. The study left the HCMV specificity of expanded NKG2C+ T cell clones unresolved.

Germline V gene sequence: CDR1 MGHRA, CDR2 YSYEKL. The CDR3 runs to 16 residues. The sequence was collected from a man between 18 and 69 years old in good health. The chain has TRBV4-1 and TRBJ2-2; TCRdb's assignment of TRBD1 cannot be checked, as there is no DNA. The sample consisted of blood T cells: a sorted CD56 or NKG2C T cell subset, CD4+ or CD8+ T cells, or bulk PBMC T cells (not recorded which). This CDR3 is CASSQGQGIHAGELFF.